A single sample gave rise to the 18 T cell receptor beta chains below, sequenced in a study of shared clonotypes between healthy human individuals. Repertoires were generated with immunoSEQ multiplex PCR, while TCRdb's copy carries only in-frame clones and drops some. The sample includes over 1.4 million clones, roughly 97% of them seen just once. Sequencing used naive CD4+ T cells sorted from blood. The subset: CD45RA+ positively selected. The receptor set was obtained from a man aged 30 to 45 in good health.

On this clone itself: Likely a read error: the CDR3 ends without its conserved phenylalanine or tryptophan. Because the CDR3's place on the DNA is in doubt, the DNA is left out and the CDR3 is given as listed by TCRdb. V usage is TRBV5-5 and J usage is TRBJ2-7; the DNA was not compared with TRBD1, the D call given in the table. The CDR3 sequence runs 13 residues, both termini included. Germline CDR1 and CDR2: SGHKS and YYEKEE (reference sequence). The chain's CDR3 is CASSGGTAEPKKI.

This clone appeared a few times. The J gene is TRBJ1-1, the V gene TRBV6-1, with D hard to call. Germline V gene data show CDR1 as MNHNS and CDR2 as SASEGT. Trimming removed 4 bases from V and 3 bases from J, with 9 bases in between. This CDR3 region has 13 residues. The CDR3 DNA reads TGTGCCAGCAGTGCTTACCTGGACACTGAAGCTTTCTTT. Its protein is CASSAYLDTEAFF.

The genes are TRBV11-3 and TRBJ2-2; 8 bases are a match to TRBD1. Germline CDR1 is SGHNT and CDR2 is YENEEA. The J segment lost 0 bases and the V segment lost 5 bases, leaving 8 bases of the junction unmatched. The CDR3 totals 17 residues. CDR3 in amino acids: CASSNDRGLANTGELFF. The CDR3 DNA follows: TGTGCCAGCAGCAATGACAGGGGACTCGCGAACACCGGGGAGCTGTTTTTT.

The CDR3 region is CASSNLYEQYF. CDR3 nucleotides: TGTGCCAGCAGCAACCTCTACGAGCAGTACTTC. This chain joins TRBV21-1 and TRBJ2-7; the D call of TRBD2 is as the table states it, not checked on the DNA. TRBV21-1 constitutes a pseudogene. This CDR3 has 11 amino acids.

This chain joins TRBV25-1 and TRBJ1-3; no reliable D call. CDR3 length equals 14 residues. The V gene's germline CDR1 is MGHDK and CDR2 SYGVNS. Trimming left V 5 bases short and J 0 bases short, with 8 bases between. The CDR3 coding sequence is TGTGCCAGCAGTTTCGGAGACTCTGGAAACACCATATATTTT. Amino acid sequence: CASSFGDSGNTIYF. The whole variable domain, filled in from reference TRBV25-1 and TRBJ1-3, reads EADIYQTPRYLVIGTGKKITLECSQTMGHDKMYWYQQDPGMELHLIHYSYGVNSTEKGDLSSESTVSRIRTEHFPLTLESARPSHTSQYLCASSFGDSGNTIYFGEGSWLTVV.

The V gene is TRBV10-3, the J gene TRBJ2-1; 10 nucleotides line up with TRBD2. The germline V gene encodes CDR1 ENHRY and CDR2 SYGVKD. The trim removed 3 bases at V and 7 bases at J, leaving 9 bases unmatched. The CDR3 is made up of 16 amino acids. The chain's CDR3 is CAISDWMSGRANEQFF. The CDR3 DNA sequence: TGTGCCATCAGTGATTGGATGAGCGGGAGGGCGAATGAGCAGTTCTTC.

V is TRBV9 and J is TRBJ1-5; D is unclear. V was clipped by 4 bases and J by 5 bases, with 25 bases between them. Per germline, CDR1 SGDLS and CDR2 YYNGEE. The CDR3 length is 18 residues. The CDR3 here is CASSTSGTARCSYQPQHF. The CDR3 nucleotides are TGTGCCAGCAGCACCAGCGGAACAGCGCGATGCAGTTATCAGCCCCAGCATTTT.

The table lists this clone with a count of one. The chain employs TRBV18 and TRBJ2-1, with D possibly being TRBD2 (6 bases). This CDR3 is built from 15 residues. Germline-derived CDR1 and CDR2 are KGHSH and LQKENI. Between the trimmed V and J ends, which lost 4 bases and 2 bases, there was a span of 12 bases. The CDR3 DNA is TGTGCCAGCTCACGCCTGGGCGGGACCTACAATGAGCAGTTCTTC. It specifies CASSRLGGTYNEQFF.

The chain joins TRBV7-8 to TRBJ2-5; TRBD2 matches 12 bases. Germline V lookup: CDR1 SGHVS, CDR2 FQNEAQ. J was trimmed by 3 bases and V by 6 bases; bases with no gene match: 5. The CDR3 spans 15 residues. The CDR3 loop reads CASRVLAGGKETQYF. In nucleotides, the CDR3 is TGTGCCAGCAGGGTTCTAGCGGGAGGGAAAGAGACCCAGTACTTC.

The V gene is TRBV28, the J gene TRBJ2-1; D remains unclear. Trimming shortened V by 5 bases and J by 4 bases, and 9 bases separated the two germline ends. Germline V gives CDR1 MDHEN, CDR2 SYDVKM. The CDR3 loop spans 13 amino acids. The CDR3 is CASSNRNYNEQFF. As DNA, the CDR3 is TGTGCCAGCAGTAACAGAAATTACAATGAGCAGTTCTTC.

The rearrangement joins TRBV18 to TRBJ1-4, with a weak D call TRBD1 (6 bases). The CDR3 is made up of 17 amino acids. V was clipped by 2 bases and J by 0 bases, with 13 bases between them. Germline CDR1 is KGHSH and CDR2 is LQKENI. CDR3 in DNA: TGTGCCAGCTCACCATTCAGGGGCGCCTCAACTAATGAAAAACTGTTTTTT. Amino acids: CASSPFRGASTNEKLFF. Full variable domain (rest looked up from reference TRBV18 and TRBJ1-4): NAGVMQNPRHLVRRRGQEARLRCSPMKGHSHVYWYRQLPEEGLKFMVYLQKENIIDESGMPKERFSAEFPKEGPSILRIQQVVRGDSAAYFCASSPFRGASTNEKLFFGSGTQLSVL.

The chain joins TRBV11-3 to TRBJ2-1, with unresolved D. This CDR3 has 13 amino acids. V was clipped by 1 base and J by 7 bases, with 8 bases between them. Germline V gives CDR1 SGHNT, CDR2 YENEEA. DNA of the CDR3: TGTGCCAGCAGCTTAGGCCCAGTAAATGAGCAGTTCTTC. It yields the protein CASSLGPVNEQFF.

This clone was observed a single time. The chain joins TRBV7-2 to TRBJ2-7, with D possibly being TRBD2 (6 bases). Trimming stripped 6 bases from V and 0 bases from J, with 12 bases between. The CDR3 sequence is 14 residues long. From germline, CDR1 is SGHTA and CDR2 FQGNSA. The CDR3, as DNA: TGTGCCAGCAGACTTTCTAGCGTCTCCTACGAGCAGTACTTC. Translating it yields CASRLSSVSYEQYF.

This chain uses TRBV6-5 with TRBJ2-7; tentatively, D is TRBD1 or TRBD2 (5 bases each). Trimming left V 1 base short and J 6 bases short, with 16 bases between. The length of the CDR3 is 15 residues. Per germline, CDR1 MNHEY and CDR2 SVGAGI. CDR3 nucleotides: TGTGCCAGCAGTTACTTCGGCGGGTATGGGGGCGAGCAGTACTTC. Its protein is CASSYFGGYGGEQYF.

The chain has TRBV9 and TRBJ2-2, with D tentatively TRBD1 (5 bases). In germline, CDR1 is SGDLS, CDR2 YYNGEE. The CDR3 is 15 amino acids. The V gene lost 3 bases and the J gene lost 4 bases, with 13 bases spanning the gap. The CDR3 sequence is CASSDGWTSTGELFF. The CDR3 DNA follows: TGTGCCAGCAGCGACGGATGGACATCCACCGGGGAGCTGTTTTTT.

The chain joins TRBV18 to TRBJ1-3; D unclear. The V and J ends lost 3 bases and 4 bases respectively, with 13 bases between them. This CDR3 is built from 15 residues. In germline, CDR1 is KGHSH, CDR2 LQKENI. CDR3 DNA: TGTGCCAGCTCACCCTCACCTGACGGCGGAAACACCATATATTTT. It translates to CASSPSPDGGNTIYF.

This clone was observed once. The chain recombines TRBV28 with TRBJ1-1; D unresolved. The CDR3 contains 14 residues. The germline V gene encodes CDR1 MDHEN and CDR2 SYDVKM. V was clipped by 5 bases and J by 6 bases, with 16 bases between them. The CDR3 nucleotides read TGTGCCAGCAGTCTGATCTTACGAGAAGCTGAAGCTTTCTTT. It encodes CASSLILREAEAFF. The complete variable domain, with remaining parts taken from reference TRBV28 and TRBJ1-1, reads DVKVTQSSRYLVKRTGEKVFLECVQDMDHENMFWYRQDPGLGLRLIYFSYDVKMKEKGDIPEGYSVSREKKERFSLILESASTNQTSMYLCASSLILREAEAFFGQGTRLTVV.

This clone was counted a single time. The chain couples TRBV18 to TRBJ2-5; 8 bases map to TRBD1. Germline assignment: CDR1 KGHSH and CDR2 LQKENI. This CDR3 contains 16 residues. After removal of 4 bases from V and 3 bases from J, the junction contained 10 bases not matched to a gene. CDR3 DNA: TGTGCCAGCTCACTTCAGCAAACAGGGGGAAAAGAGACCCAGTACTTC. As protein: CASSLQQTGGKETQYF.